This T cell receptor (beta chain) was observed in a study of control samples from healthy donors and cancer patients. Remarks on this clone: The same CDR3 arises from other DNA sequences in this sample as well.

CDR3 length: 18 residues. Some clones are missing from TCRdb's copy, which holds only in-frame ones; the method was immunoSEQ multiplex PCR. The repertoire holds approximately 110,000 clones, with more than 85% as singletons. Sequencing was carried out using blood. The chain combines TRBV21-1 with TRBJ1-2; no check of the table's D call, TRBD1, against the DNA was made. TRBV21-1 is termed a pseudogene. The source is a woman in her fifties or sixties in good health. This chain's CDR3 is CASSKGTRGFCGGYGYTF. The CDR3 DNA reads TGTGCCAGCAGCAAAGGTACCAGGGGGTTTTGTGGGGGCTATGGCTACACCTTC.